This TCR beta chain was sequenced in a study of siplizumab effects on memory and regulatory T cells. Study-wide points: A small minority of alloreactive clones were mapped to unstimulated subsets. Contribution to the alloresponse seemed major for naive T cells, which also seemed more diverse than memory cells. Suppressive activity of Tregs proliferating in siplizumab cultures remained unconfirmed.

About this clone itself: What it binds is not known.

Generated by immunoSEQ multiplex PCR, the TCRdb table keeps only in-frame clones and is missing some. The data show about 87,000 clones, about nine tenths seen once. The V and J ends lost 0 bases and 0 bases respectively, with 8 bases between them. This CDR3 has 15 amino acids. Germline CDR1 reads SGHRS; CDR2 reads YFSETQ. The chain has TRBV5-1 and TRBJ2-3, with D tentatively TRBD1 (6 bases). Specimen: CD4+ T cells sorted from blood. The TCR originated in a human donor in good health. CDR3 nucleotide sequence: TGCGCCAGCAGCTTGGGGCAGGGGAGCACAGATACGCAGTATTTT. Translated, it gives CASSLGQGSTDTQYF.